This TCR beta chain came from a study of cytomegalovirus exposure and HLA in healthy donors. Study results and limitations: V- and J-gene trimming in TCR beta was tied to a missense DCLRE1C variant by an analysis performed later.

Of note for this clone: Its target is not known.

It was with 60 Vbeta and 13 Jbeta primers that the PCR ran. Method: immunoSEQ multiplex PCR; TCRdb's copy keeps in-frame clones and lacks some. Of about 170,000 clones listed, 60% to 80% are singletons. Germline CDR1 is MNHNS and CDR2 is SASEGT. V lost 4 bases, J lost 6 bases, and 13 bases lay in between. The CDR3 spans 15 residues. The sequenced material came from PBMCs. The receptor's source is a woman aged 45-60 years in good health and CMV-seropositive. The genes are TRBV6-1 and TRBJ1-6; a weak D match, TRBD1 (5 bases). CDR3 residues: CASSGQGGPNSPLHF. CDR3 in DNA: TGTGCCAGCAGTGGGCAGGGTGGCCCTAATTCACCCCTCCACTTT.